Shown below are 15 T cell receptor beta chains from a single sample sequenced in a study of a mutant IDH1 vaccine in newly diagnosed glioma. Sequenced by immunoSEQ multiplex PCR; TCRdb stores in-frame clones only, minus some. The repertoire holds around 94,000 clones, roughly nine tenths seen once, with around 0.73% in the top ten. The time point is: week 47, end of study. The study gave 300 ug of mutant IDH1 20-mer peptide per vaccine dose, with topical imiquimod. Their target antigens are unknown. Material: PBMCs, obtained from a glioma patient whose treatment included an IDH1 peptide vaccine. The receptors derive from a woman aged 45-65 years with glioma.

The chain carries TRBV18 and TRBJ2-7, with D unresolved. The CDR3 totals 13 residues. Germline-derived CDR1 and CDR2 are KGHSH and LQKENI. The V end lost 2 bases, the J end lost 7 bases, and 12 bases lay between the germline ends. CDR3 sequence: CASSPVAQAEQYF. The CDR3 region has the DNA TGTGCCAGCTCACCAGTGGCCCAAGCAGAGCAGTACTTC.

The chain is built from TRBV30 and TRBJ1-6; TRBD1 matches 8 bases. V lost 7 bases to trimming and J lost 0 bases; unmatched junction nucleotides: 5. There are 15 residues in the CDR3. Germline V gene data show CDR1 as GTSNPN and CDR2 as SVGIG (reference sequence). The CDR3 DNA reads as TGTGCCTACCGGACAGGGAGCTCCTATAATTCACCCCTCCACTTT. Its protein product is CAYRTGSSYNSPLHF.

The rearrangement uses TRBV5-1 and TRBJ2-3; no definite D call. The germline V gene has CDR1 SGHRS and CDR2 YFSETQ. CDR3 size: 15 residues. Between the trimmed V and J ends, which lost 5 bases and 1 base, there was a span of 14 bases. The CDR3 region has the DNA TGCGCCAGCAGGGAAACAAGCCACGGCACAGATACGCAGTATTTT. Translation gives CASRETSHGTDTQYF.

The DNA of the CDR3 is TGCGCCAGCAGTGAGTCTGGAGGGAAGGGCTATGGCTACACCTTC. It encodes CASSESGGKGYGYTF. The chain joins TRBV10-2 to TRBJ1-2; D ambiguous. Germline CDR1 is WSHSY and CDR2 is SAAADI. Trimming left V 0 bases short and J 4 bases short, with 12 bases between. The CDR3 is 15 amino acids.

The chain is built from TRBV6-1 and TRBJ1-2; 7 nucleotides align to TRBD1. Trimming took 3 bases from V and 8 from J; bases not matched to a gene: 9. In germline, CDR1 is MNHNS, CDR2 SASEGT. This CDR3 spans 14 amino acids. The CDR3 DNA reads TGTGCCAGCAGTGAGCCCGGACAGGCGGGGGGCTACACCTTC. Translated, it gives CASSEPGQAGGYTF.

This clone was recorded once. Other DNA variants within this sample encode the same CDR3. The chain combines TRBV7-2 with TRBJ1-3; D is undetermined. Germline CDR1 reads SGHTA; CDR2 reads FQGNSA. V shed 1 base and J shed 1 base, with 5 bases lying between them. This CDR3 contains 14 residues. The CDR3 DNA follows: TGTGCCAGCAGCTTAGGGATATCTGGAAACACCATATATTTT. Protein sequence: CASSLGISGNTIYF.

This clone was counted only a few times. The chain recombines TRBV2 with TRBJ2-7; D not resolved. V was clipped by 6 bases and J by 1 base, with 7 bases between them. Germline V gene lookup returns CDR1 SNHLY and CDR2 FYNNEI. There are 12 residues in the CDR3. CDR3 sequence reads: CASRRTSYEQYF. The CDR3 DNA reads TGTGCCAGCAGGCGGACGTCCTACGAGCAGTACTTC. The variable domain in full, with the rest retrieved from reference TRBV2 and TRBJ2-7, is EPEVTQTPSHQVTQMGQEVILRCVPISNHLYFYWYRQILGQKVEFLVSFYNNEISEKSEIFDDQFSVERPDGSNFTLKIRSTKLEDSAMYFCASRRTSYEQYFGPGTRLTVT.

In this sample, this clone turned up once. The CDR3 DNA reads as TGTGCCAGTCAGGACAGGGCTAGAGCCCAGCATTTT. Protein sequence: CASQDRARAQHF. The chain recombines TRBV2 with TRBJ1-5; 8 positions agree with TRBD1. There are 12 residues in the CDR3. Germline assignment: CDR1 SNHLY and CDR2 FYNNEI. Trimming took 9 bases from V and 11 from J; bases not matched to a gene: 9.

V usage is TRBV6-5 and J usage is TRBJ1-6; D unresolved. The CDR3 loop spans 15 amino acids. Germline V gene sequence: CDR1 MNHEY, CDR2 SVGAGI. V gave up 0 bases and J gave up 7 bases, with 10 bases separating them. This CDR3 reads CASSYSGGNNSPLHF. CDR3 sequence (DNA): TGTGCCAGCAGTTACTCGGGCGGAAACAATTCACCCCTCCACTTT.

DNA for the CDR3: TGTGCCAGCAGCCCTCTCCGGGAGCCCAGAAATGAGCAGTTCTTC. Amino acid sequence: CASSPLREPRNEQFF. The V call is TRBV7-3, the J call TRBJ2-1, with a possible D match to TRBD2 (6 bases). Germline lookup yields CDR1 SGHTA and CDR2 FQGTGA. This CDR3 spans 15 amino acids. The V end was cut by 5 bases, the J end by 7 bases, with 18 bases between.

The CDR3 DNA sequence: TGTGCCAGTGGACGCGGTCAAGAGACCCAGTACTTC. Translated, it gives CASGRGQETQYF. The V call is TRBV19, the J call TRBJ2-5; D gene unclear. Deletions cut 8 bases from V and 2 bases from J, with 9 bases between. This CDR3 has 12 residues. CDR1 LNHDA and CDR2 SQIVND come from the germline V gene (reference sequence).

The gene calls are TRBV2 and TRBJ2-1, with 7 bases matching TRBD2. Unmatched junction bases numbered 5, after V lost 4 bases and J lost 11 bases. The CDR3 sequence is 12 residues long. The V gene's germline CDR1 is SNHLY and CDR2 FYNNEI. The CDR3, as DNA: TGTGCCAGCAGTGTCGGAGGGACTAAGCAGTTCTTC. Translating gives CASSVGGTKQFF.

This chain uses TRBV5-5 with TRBJ1-2, with 12 bases identical to TRBD1. The germline CDR1 and CDR2 sequences are SGHKS and YYEKEE (reference sequence). V trimming: 3 bases; J trimming: 5 bases; junction bases outside the gene matches: 8. This CDR3 is 16 amino acids long. The CDR3 DNA reads TGTGCCAGCAGCTCCCAGGGGACAGGGGGCGGGTATGGCTACACCTTC. Translation: CASSSQGTGGGYGYTF.

The chain combines TRBV4-1 with TRBJ2-1; D not resolved. The V gene's germline CDR1 is MGHRA and CDR2 YSYEKL. Between the trimmed V and J ends, which lost 1 base and 1 base, there was a span of 8 bases. The CDR3 consists of 15 residues. CDR3 nucleotides: TGCGCCAGCAGCCAAGGCGGCTTTTCCTACAATGAGCAGTTCTTC. This gives the protein CASSQGGFSYNEQFF.

The chain employs TRBV30 and TRBJ1-5; 9 bases line up with TRBD1. This CDR3 is 16 amino acids long. The germline V gene has CDR1 GTSNPN and CDR2 SVGIG (reference sequence). Trimming cost V 2 bases and J 5 bases; bases outside gene matches: 10. The CDR3 loop reads CAWSRGQGGYDQPQHF. In DNA form, the CDR3 reads TGTGCCTGGAGTAGGGGACAGGGAGGCTATGATCAGCCCCAGCATTTT.